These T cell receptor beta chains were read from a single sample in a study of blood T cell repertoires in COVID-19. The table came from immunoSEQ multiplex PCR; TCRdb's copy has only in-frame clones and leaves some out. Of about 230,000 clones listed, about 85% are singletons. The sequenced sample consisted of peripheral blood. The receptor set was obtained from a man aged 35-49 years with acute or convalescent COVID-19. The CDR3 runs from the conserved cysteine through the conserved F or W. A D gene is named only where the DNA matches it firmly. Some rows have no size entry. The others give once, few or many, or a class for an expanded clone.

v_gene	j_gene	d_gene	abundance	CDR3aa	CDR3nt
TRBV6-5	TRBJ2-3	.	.	CASNVTGSPDTQYF	TGTGCCAGCAATGTAACAGGGAGCCCAGATACGCAGTATTTT
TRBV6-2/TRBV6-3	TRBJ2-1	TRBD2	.	CASSGGANEQFF	TGTGCCAGCAGCGGGGGGGCCAATGAGCAGTTCTTC
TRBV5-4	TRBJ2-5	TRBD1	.	CASSGTTGTGQETQYF	TGTGCCAGCAGCGGGACCACCGGGACAGGTCAAGAGACCCAGTACTTC
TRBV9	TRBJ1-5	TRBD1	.	CASSVGQGRDQPQHF	TGTGCCAGCAGCGTCGGACAGGGAAGGGATCAGCCCCAGCATTTT
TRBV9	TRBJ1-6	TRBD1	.	CASSVATGGSPLHF	TGTGCCAGCAGCGTAGCTACAGGGGGTTCACCCCTCCACTTT
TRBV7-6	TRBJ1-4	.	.	CAAGDTPNEKLFF	TGTGCCGCCGGGGATACCCCTAATGAAAAACTGTTTTTT
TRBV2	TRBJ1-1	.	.	CASALRSLNTEAFF	TGTGCCAGCGCGCTTCGGAGTTTGAACACTGAAGCTTTCTTT
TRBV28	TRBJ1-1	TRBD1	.	CASSSPSTGKDTEAFF	TGTGCCAGCAGTTCCCCTTCGACAGGGAAAGACACTGAAGCTTTCTTT
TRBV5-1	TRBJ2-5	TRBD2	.	CASSLTSGGAGAETQYF	TGCGCCAGCAGCTTGACTAGCGGGGGGGCCGGGGCAGAGACCCAGTACTTC
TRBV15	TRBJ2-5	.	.	CATSRYSLSYQETQYF	TGTGCCACCAGCAGGTATTCCCTGTCTTACCAAGAGACCCAGTACTTC
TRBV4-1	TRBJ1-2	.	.	CASSQDQDRMTYGYTF	TGCGCCAGCAGCCAAGATCAGGACAGAATGACCTATGGCTACACCTTC
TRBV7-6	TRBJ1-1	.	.	CASSLDRMNTEAFF	TGTGCCAGCAGCCTAGACAGGATGAACACTGAAGCTTTCTTT
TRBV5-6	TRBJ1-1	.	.	CASSLATGNTEAFF	TGTGCCAGCAGCTTGGCAACAGGCAACACTGAAGCTTTCTTT
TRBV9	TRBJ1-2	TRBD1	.	CASSSGTGYHGYTF	TGTGCCAGCAGCTCTGGGACAGGGTATCATGGCTACACCTTC
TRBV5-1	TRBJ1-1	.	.	CASSLAAGSTEAFF	TGCGCCAGCAGCTTGGCCGCGGGTAGCACTGAAGCTTTCTTT
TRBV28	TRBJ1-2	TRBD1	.	CASSEAGTGKSYGYTF	TGTGCCAGCAGTGAGGCCGGGACAGGGAAAAGCTATGGCTACACCTTC
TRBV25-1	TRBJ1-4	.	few	CASPLSGRDRNEKLFF	TGTGCCAGCCCTCTTTCTGGGAGGGATCGAAATGAAAAACTGTTTTTT
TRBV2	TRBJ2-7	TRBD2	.	CASSGEGYEQYF	TGTGCCAGCAGTGGGGAGGGCTACGAGCAGTACTTC
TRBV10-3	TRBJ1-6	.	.	CAISESNGYNSPLHF	TGTGCCATCAGTGAGTCCAACGGCTATAATTCACCCCTCCACTTT
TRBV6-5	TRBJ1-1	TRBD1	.	CAVNRGGTEAFF	TGTGCCGTCAACAGGGGGGGCACTGAAGCTTTCTTT
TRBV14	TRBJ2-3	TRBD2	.	CASSQQPSGGCTDTQYF	TGTGCCAGCAGCCAACAACCTAGCGGGGGTTGCACAGATACGCAGTATTTT
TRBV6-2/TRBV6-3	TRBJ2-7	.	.	CASSPLSYEQYF	TGTGCCAGCAGCCCCCTGTCCTACGAGCAGTACTTC
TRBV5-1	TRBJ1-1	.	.	CASSLGTGTEAFF	TGCGCCAGCAGCTTGGGGACGGGAACTGAAGCTTTCTTT
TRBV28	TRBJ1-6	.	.	CASSLRGGNSPLHF	TGTGCCAGCAGTTTAAGGGGCGGTAATTCACCCCTCCACTTT
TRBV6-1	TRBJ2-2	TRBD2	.	CASRVSGASTGELFF	TGTGCCAGCAGGGTCAGCGGGGCAAGCACCGGGGAGCTGTTTTTT
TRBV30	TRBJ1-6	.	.	CAWSPLQGNNSPLHF	TGTGCCTGGAGTCCTTTACAGGGAAATAATTCACCCCTCCACTTT
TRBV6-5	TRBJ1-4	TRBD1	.	CASSYTQGVGEKLFF	TGTGCCAGCAGTTATACCCAGGGGGTAGGAGAAAAACTGTTTTTT
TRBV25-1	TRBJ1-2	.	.	CASSPNLGRAGGYTF	TGTGCCAGCAGTCCAAACCTCGGGAGGGCTGGGGGCTACACCTTC
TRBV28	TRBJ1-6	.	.	CASSLTLYREPLHF	TGTGCCAGCAGTTTAACTCTCTACAGGGAGCCCCTCCACTTT
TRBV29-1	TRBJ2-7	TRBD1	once	CSVWDRGTSYEQYF	TGCAGCGTTTGGGACAGGGGAACCTCCTACGAGCAGTACTTC
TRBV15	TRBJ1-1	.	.	CATSRDLEAFF	TGTGCCACCAGCAGAGATCTGGAAGCTTTCTTT
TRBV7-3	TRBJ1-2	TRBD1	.	CASSRSPGTGLRGYTF	TGTGCCAGCAGCCGAAGTCCCGGGACAGGGTTAAGGGGCTACACCTTC
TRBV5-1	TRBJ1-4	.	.	CASSFSGGTNEKLFF	TGCGCCAGCAGCTTTTCGGGGGGAACTAATGAAAAACTGTTTTTT
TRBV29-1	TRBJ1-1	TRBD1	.	CSGRQGRNTEAFF	TGCAGCGGACGACAGGGCCGGAACACTGAAGCTTTCTTT
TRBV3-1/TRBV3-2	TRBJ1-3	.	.	CASSQLEPGDTIYF	TGTGCCAGCAGCCAACTGGAGCCCGGAGACACCATATATTTT
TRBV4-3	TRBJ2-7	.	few	CASSQGSGLLGEQYF	TGCGCCAGCAGCCAAGGGAGCGGTCTGTTGGGAGAGCAGTACTTC
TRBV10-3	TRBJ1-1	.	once	CAISEWYLGTKQNTEAFF	TGTGCCATCAGTGAGTGGTATCTTGGTACTAAGCAGAACACTGAAGCTTTCTTT
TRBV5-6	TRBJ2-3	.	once	CASISRLENTQYF	TGTGCCAGCATCTCCCGACTAGAGAATACGCAGTATTTT
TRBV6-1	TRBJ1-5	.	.	CASRLQGSNQPQHF	TGTGCCAGCAGGCTACAGGGTAGCAATCAGCCCCAGCATTTT
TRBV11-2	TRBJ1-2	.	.	CASSTRDFGYTF	TGTGCCAGCAGCACCCGGGACTTTGGCTACACCTTC
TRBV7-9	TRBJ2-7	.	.	CASSTRDYEQYF	TGTGCCAGCAGCACTAGGGACTACGAGCAGTACTTC
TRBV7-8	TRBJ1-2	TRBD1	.	CASSLGGGLYGYTF	TGTGCCAGCAGCTTAGGAGGGGGCCTTTATGGCTACACCTTC
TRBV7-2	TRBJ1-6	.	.	CASSDKSYSPLHF	TGTGCCAGCTCGGACAAGAGTTATTCACCCCTCCACTTT